This entry lists 10 T cell receptor beta chains sequenced from one sample in a study of T-cell reconstitution after alpha-beta-depleted transplantation in children. The TCRbeta library was prepared with unique molecular identifiers. TCRdb redid the calling of the PCR reads with MiXCR, one entry per CDR3 protein. Of about 610,000 distinct CDR3 sequences in the sample, over 20% were seen once. The sample was PBMCs, taken before TCRalphabeta/CD19-depleted stem cell transplant. Every receptor here comes from a boy under two years old with Wiskott-Aldrich syndrome, due to receive a stem cell transplant.

The chain uses TRBV5-1 and TRBJ2-7; D gene ambiguous. CDR1 and CDR2 from the germline V gene are SGHRS and YFSETQ. The V gene lost 2 bases and the J gene lost 2 bases, with 11 bases spanning the gap. CDR3 length: 14 residues. For the CDR3, the DNA is TGCGCCAGCAGCTTTTGGGCTTACCCCTACGAGCAGTACTTC. This encodes CASSFWAYPYEQYF.

In its sample, this clonotype was seen a few times. In nucleotides, the CDR3 is TGTGCCAGCAGCTTAACGGGGAGTGGGTTTGATACGCAGTATTTT. It specifies CASSLTGSGFDTQYF. The gene calls are TRBV7-2 and TRBJ2-3; D may be TRBD2 (5 bases). V lost 2 bases and J 6 bases, leaving 15 bases between the germline ends. From germline, CDR1 is SGHTA and CDR2 FQGNSA. The CDR3 is made up of 15 amino acids. Supplemented by reference TRBV7-2 and TRBJ2-3, the full variable domain reads GAGVSQSPSNKVTEKGKDVELRCDPISGHTALYWYRQSLGQGLEFLIYFQGNSAPDKSGLPSDRFSAERTGGSVSTLTIQRTQQEDSAVYLCASSLTGSGFDTQYFGPGTRLTVL.

This clonotype was detected only a few times. The chain recombines TRBV12-3 or TRBV12-4 with TRBJ2-1; 9 positions agree with TRBD2. The CDR3 contains 15 residues. V was clipped by 3 bases and J by 4 bases; unmatched bases: 4. The CDR3 is CASSFGAGGYNEQFF. CDR3 DNA sequence: TGTGCCAGCAGTTTCGGAGCGGGAGGTTACAATGAGCAGTTCTTC.

A single count supports this clonotype. The chain uses TRBV5-6 and TRBJ2-1; TRBD1 is a possible D gene (6 bases). Trimming took off 2 bases at V and 5 bases at J, with 17 bases between the two ends. The CDR3 spans 16 residues. CDR1 SGHDT and CDR2 YYEEEE come from the germline V gene. This CDR3 is CASSFQIWTADNEQFF. The CDR3 DNA reads TGTGCCAGCAGCTTCCAAATTTGGACAGCGGACAATGAGCAGTTCTTC.

The chain combines TRBV11-2 with TRBJ2-1, with D hard to call. The germline V and J ends were trimmed by 3 bases and 5 bases, with 11 bases remaining between them. Germline V lookup: CDR1 SGHAT, CDR2 FQNNGV. CDR3 size: 14 residues. For the CDR3, the DNA is TGTGCCAGCAGCTTTTCGTCCCCGAACAATGAGCAGTTCTTC. It codes for CASSFSSPNNEQFF.

This clonotype has ten or more counts. The junction differs from germline at one of its ends, possibly a read error. The gene calls are TRBV5-1 and TRBJ2-3, with D unresolved. The CDR3 extends over 13 amino acids. CDR1 and CDR2 from the germline V gene are SGHRS and YFSETQ. CDR3: CASSLAGVDTQYF. The CDR3 nucleotides read TGTGCCAGCAGCTTAGCCGGCGTGGATACGCAGTATTTT.

This clonotype came up a few times. The chain couples TRBV20-1 to TRBJ2-6, with no clear D. Trimming took 1 base from V and 2 from J, leaving 6 bases between them. CDR1 DFQATT and CDR2 SNEGSKA come from the germline V gene (reference sequence). CDR3 length: 14 residues. This chain's CDR3 is CSARGKAGANVLTF. The CDR3 coding sequence is TGCAGTGCTAGAGGTAAAGCTGGGGCCAACGTCCTGACTTTC.

The chain employs TRBV28 and TRBJ1-5, with TRBD1 matching over 8 bases. After removal of 3 bases from V and 11 bases from J, the junction contained 6 bases not matched to a gene. CDR1 and CDR2 (germline): MDHEN, SYDVKM. CDR3 length: 13 residues. CDR3 loop: CASSFRQGAAQHF. The CDR3 bases are TGTGCCAGCAGTTTCCGCCAGGGGGCGGCCCAGCATTTT.

This chain links TRBV11-2 with TRBJ2-5, with D perhaps TRBD2 (5 bases). V lost 2 bases to trimming and J lost 5 bases, with 18 bases between them. CDR3 length: 16 amino acids. Germline V gives CDR1 SGHAT, CDR2 FQNNGV. The chain's CDR3 is CASSLYRGGDGETQYF. The CDR3 nucleotides are TGTGCCAGCAGCTTATATCGGGGTGGGGATGGGGAGACCCAGTACTTC.

This clonotype was seen a few times. The chain has TRBV20-1 and TRBJ2-1; 13 bases map to TRBD2. CDR3 length: 19 residues. Per the germline V gene, CDR1 is DFQATT and CDR2 is SNEGSKA (reference sequence). The J segment lost 0 bases and the V segment lost 1 base, leaving 9 bases of the junction unmatched. CDR3 DNA: TGCAGTGCTAGAGTTGGCCCCACTAGCGGGAGGGTCTCCTACAATGAGCAGTTCTTC. It is translated as CSARVGPTSGRVSYNEQFF.